This T cell receptor (beta chain) stems from a study of PD-1 blockade in classical Hodgkin lymphoma. General study results and limits: Before treatment, TCR diversity in newly diagnosed patients was reportedly lower than in healthy donors. Possible causes of repertoire differences, disease activity or prior therapy, remain undefined.

Trimming removed 0 bases from V and 10 bases from J, with 16 bases in between. The CDR3 is 16 residues long. Germline CDR1 reads MNHEY; CDR2 reads SVGAGI. This clone was counted only a few times. Antigen specificity is unknown. Documented time point: newly diagnosed, previously untreated cHL patient sample. The authors purified CD4+ T cells from thawed PBMCs by magnetic negative selection. Acting as the comparison were PBMCs from newly diagnosed, untreated classical Hodgkin lymphoma. The method was immunoSEQ multiplex PCR; TCRdb's version includes in-frame clones alone and lacks a portion of them. Of 20,000 to 30,000 clones in the sample, 75% to 95% are singletons; the top ten hold about 0.55%.

Material: CD4+ T cells from blood. The TCR was taken from a human donor with classical Hodgkin lymphoma. This chain links TRBV6-5 with TRBJ1-6; the D gene is possibly TRBD1 (5 bases). The CDR3 coding sequence is TGTGCCAGCAGTTACTCGCGGCGGCAGGGAGGATCACCCCTCCACTTT. Translating it yields CASSYSRRQGGSPLHF.